Listed here are 10 T cell receptor beta chains from one sample, sequenced in a study of T cells in localized non-small cell lung cancer. Here immunoSEQ multiplex PCR was the method, and the copy in TCRdb shows in-frame clones only, minus some. The profile shows over 45,000 clones, roughly 77% of them singletons. The starting material was peripheral blood, obtained before any cancer treatment. These receptors originate from a man aged 40 to 75 with stage I squamous cell lung carcinoma.

The V call is TRBV10-3, the J call TRBJ2-5; 7 bases match TRBD1. CDR3 length: 13 amino acids. In germline, CDR1 is ENHRY, CDR2 SYGVKD. J was trimmed by 1 base and V by 11 bases; bases with no gene match: 7. The CDR3 region is CAATGDSQETQYF. DNA for the CDR3: TGTGCCGCCACAGGGGATAGCCAAGAGACCCAGTACTTC.

A word on this clone: Because it lacks the conserved phenylalanine or tryptophan at the end, this CDR3 is likely a read error. It is unclear where the CDR3 begins or ends on the DNA, so no DNA is shown, and the CDR3 is as TCRdb lists it. The chain carries TRBV6-1 and TRBJ1-2. In germline, CDR1 is MNHNS, CDR2 SASEGT. The CDR3 is 12 amino acids long, termini counted. CDR3 residues: CASSVGGFETSY.

This chain uses TRBV4-1 with TRBJ2-7, with D perhaps matching TRBD1 (5 bases). CDR1 and CDR2 from the germline V gene are MGHRA and YSYEKL. CDR3 length: 14 residues. Trimming cost V 1 base and J 1 base, with 8 bases left between them. The CDR3 coding sequence is TGCGCCAGCAGCCAAGGGCCAGGGTCCTACGAGCAGTACTTC. Translated: CASSQGPGSYEQYF.

V and J are TRBV6-5 and TRBJ1-3; D gene uncertain. Germline loops: CDR1 MNHEY, CDR2 SVGAGI. This CDR3 spans 14 amino acids. The germline V and J ends were trimmed by 7 bases and 2 bases, with 12 bases remaining between them. CDR3 protein: CASKNRAPGNTIYF. The DNA for the CDR3 is TGTGCCAGCAAGAACAGAGCTCCTGGAAACACCATATATTTT.

V usage is TRBV10-3 and J usage is TRBJ2-4, with D tentatively TRBD2 (6 bases). V shed 4 bases and J shed 6 bases, with 13 bases lying between them. This CDR3 region has 14 residues. Germline lookup yields CDR1 ENHRY and CDR2 SYGVKD. CDR3 in amino acids: CAISGSGVGNIQYF. The DNA for the CDR3 is TGTGCCATCAGTGGTTCGGGGGTGGGAAACATTCAGTACTTC.

The genes are TRBV9 and TRBJ1-4; TRBD1 aligns across 7 bases. Germline lookup yields CDR1 SGDLS and CDR2 YYNGEE. Trimming at V came to 3 bases and at J to 2 bases, leaving 7 bases not matched to a gene. The CDR3 totals 16 residues. Here the CDR3 reads CASSAFTGATNEKLFF. Written as DNA, the CDR3 is TGTGCCAGCAGCGCTTTTACAGGGGCGACTAATGAAAAACTGTTTTTT.

This clone showed up many times. The chain carries TRBV21-1 and TRBJ2-1; whether TRBD2, the table's D call, matches the DNA was not checked. TRBV21-1 is noted as a pseudogene. This CDR3 is built from 15 residues. The CDR3 loop is CASSTPLGGYNEQFF. For the CDR3, the DNA is TGTGCCAGCAGCACCCCCCTCGGAGGGTACAATGAGCAGTTCTTC.

The chain employs TRBV6-5 and TRBJ2-4, with 7 bases that match TRBD2. The CDR3 is 13 amino acids. Germline CDR1 and CDR2: MNHEY and SVGAGI. J lost 13 bases, V lost 6 bases, and 12 bases had no gene match. DNA for the CDR3: TGTGCCAGCAGCCCCAGGGACTACCTATACCAGTACTTC. It codes for CASSPRDYLYQYF.

V gene TRBV9 combines with J gene TRBJ1-2; D perhaps matches TRBD1 (5 bases). The V end lost 4 bases, the J end lost 8 bases, and 21 bases lay between the germline ends. Germline loops: CDR1 SGDLS, CDR2 YYNGEE. The CDR3 has 15 residues. The CDR3 loop is CASSPYGTGETGYTF. The CDR3, as DNA: TGTGCCAGCAGCCCATATGGGACGGGGGAAACGGGCTACACCTTC.

This sequence joins TRBV9 and TRBJ2-7; 9 nucleotides agree with TRBD1. CDR1 is SGDLS, CDR2 YYNGEE, per germline. V trimming: 3 bases; J trimming: 2 bases; junction bases outside the gene matches: 3. CDR3 length equals 14 residues. The CDR3 DNA reads TGTGCCAGCAGCGCCGGACAGGGGACCTACGAGCAGTACTTC. Translated: CASSAGQGTYEQYF.